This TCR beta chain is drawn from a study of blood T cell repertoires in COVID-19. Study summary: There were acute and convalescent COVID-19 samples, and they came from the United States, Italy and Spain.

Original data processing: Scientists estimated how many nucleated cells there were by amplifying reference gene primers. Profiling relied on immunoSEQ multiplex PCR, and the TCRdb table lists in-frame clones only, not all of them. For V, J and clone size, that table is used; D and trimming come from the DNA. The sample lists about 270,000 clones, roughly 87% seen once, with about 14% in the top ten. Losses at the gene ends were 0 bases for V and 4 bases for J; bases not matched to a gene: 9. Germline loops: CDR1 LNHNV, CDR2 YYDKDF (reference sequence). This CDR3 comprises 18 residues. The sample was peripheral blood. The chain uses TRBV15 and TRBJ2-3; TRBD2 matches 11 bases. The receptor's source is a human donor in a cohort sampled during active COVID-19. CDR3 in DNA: TGTGCCACCAGCAGAGATAGCGCTAGCGGGAGGAGAGCAGATACGCAGTATTTT. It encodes CATSRDSASGRRADTQYF.